A selection of T cell receptor beta chains follows, all from one sample in a study of T cell responses to AZD1222 COVID-19 vaccine. Sequenced by immunoSEQ multiplex PCR; TCRdb stores in-frame clones only, minus some. The table includes more than 150,000 clones, about 90% detected once. The material sequenced was peripheral blood, taken 28 days after the second AZD1222 dose. The source of these receptors is an adult who received the AZD1222 COVID-19 vaccine. Each CDR3 is given with its conserved first and last residue. A D gene is named only where the DNA matches it firmly. Some rows have no size entry. The others give once, few or many, or a class for an expanded clone.

abundance	j_gene	v_gene	d_gene	CDR3nt	CDR3aa
NA	TRBJ2-7	TRBV6-1	TRBD1	TGTGCCAGCAGTAAAGAATTGGACAGGGAGCGCTACGAGCAGTACTTC	CASSKELDRERYEQYF
NA	TRBJ1-3	TRBV7-2	NA	TGTGCCAGCAGCCTTGGGTCCTGGTCTGGAAACACCATATATTTT	CASSLGSWSGNTIYF
NA	TRBJ1-4	TRBV5-4	TRBD1	TGTGCCAGCAGCTCATGGGGGCCACAGGGGGGAAAGGATAATGAAAAACTGTTTTTT	CASSSWGPQGGKDNEKLFF
NA	TRBJ1-2	TRBV28	NA	TGTGCCAGCAGTGGGGTGGGGGTGAGCTATGGCTACACCTTC	CASSGVGVSYGYTF
NA	TRBJ1-5	TRBV6-2/TRBV6-3	TRBD1	TGTGCCAGCAGTCGAACAGGGGAGGGCAATCAGCCCCAGCATTTT	CASSRTGEGNQPQHF
NA	TRBJ2-7	TRBV25-1	NA	TGTGCCAGCAGTGATACTAACTCCTACGAGCAGTACTTC	CASSDTNSYEQYF
NA	TRBJ1-6	TRBV6-2/TRBV6-3	TRBD1	TGTGCCAGCAGTTACCTTATTGGGCAGGGGGCCAATTCACCCCTCCACTTT	CASSYLIGQGANSPLHF
NA	TRBJ1-5	TRBV6-2/TRBV6-3	NA	TGTGCCAGCAGCTGGCATCTTAGCAATCAGCCCCAGCATTTT	CASSWHLSNQPQHF
NA	TRBJ1-5	TRBV11-2	NA	TGTGCCAGCAGCTATGGGACACAAAATCAGCCCCAGCATTTT	CASSYGTQNQPQHF
NA	TRBJ2-3	TRBV4-1	NA	TGCGCCAGCAGCCAAGCGGCTAGTAGCACAGATACGCAGTATTTT	CASSQAASSTDTQYF
NA	TRBJ2-7	TRBV6-5	NA	TGTGCCAGCAGTCTACAGGGATACGAGCAGTACTTC	CASSLQGYEQYF
NA	TRBJ2-2	TRBV7-2	NA	TGTGCCAGCAGCTTTCGGCGAGAATCCACCGGGGAGCTGTTTTTT	CASSFRRESTGELFF
NA	TRBJ2-5	TRBV7-6	TRBD2	TGTGCCAGCAGCTTAGGGACTAGCGGGAGGGCCCCAGAGACCCAGTACTTC	CASSLGTSGRAPETQYF
NA	TRBJ2-7	TRBV6-2/TRBV6-3	NA	TGTGCCAGCAGCCGACAGTCCTACGAGCAGTACTTC	CASSRQSYEQYF
once	TRBJ2-6	TRBV27	TRBD1	TGTGCCAGCAGCCCGGGACAGGGAGGCTCTGGGGCCAACGTCCTGACTTTC	CASSPGQGGSGANVLTF
NA	TRBJ2-7	TRBV27	NA	TGTGCCAGCAGTGTGCAGGGCACCTACGAGCAGTACTTC	CASSVQGTYEQYF
NA	TRBJ1-1	TRBV9	NA	TGTGCCAGCAGCCCAAGGTTGGGTAGTGAAGCTTTCTTT	CASSPRLGSEAFF
NA	TRBJ2-2	TRBV4-2	NA	TGTGCCAGCAGCCACGAAAGGACAGATGGACCCGGGGAGCTGTTTTTT	CASSHERTDGPGELFF
NA	TRBJ1-1	TRBV7-8	NA	TGTGCCAGCAGTTCGGCCCTATGGGGCACTGAAGCTTTCTTT	CASSSALWGTEAFF
NA	TRBJ1-2	TRBV18	TRBD1	TGTGCCAGCTCACCGGGGACAGGGTTTGACTATGGCTACACCTTC	CASSPGTGFDYGYTF
few	TRBJ1-5	TRBV6-1	NA	TGTGCCAGCAGTGAAGCGGGGGGTGACAATCAGCCCCAGCATTTT	CASSEAGGDNQPQHF
NA	TRBJ2-7	TRBV7-9	NA	TGTGCCAGCAGCTTAGCGGGCGGTCCCTACGAGCAGTACTTC	CASSLAGGPYEQYF
NA	TRBJ1-2	TRBV30	NA	TGTGCCTGGAGTGACGGCTCAGCTAACTATGGCTACACCTTC	CAWSDGSANYGYTF